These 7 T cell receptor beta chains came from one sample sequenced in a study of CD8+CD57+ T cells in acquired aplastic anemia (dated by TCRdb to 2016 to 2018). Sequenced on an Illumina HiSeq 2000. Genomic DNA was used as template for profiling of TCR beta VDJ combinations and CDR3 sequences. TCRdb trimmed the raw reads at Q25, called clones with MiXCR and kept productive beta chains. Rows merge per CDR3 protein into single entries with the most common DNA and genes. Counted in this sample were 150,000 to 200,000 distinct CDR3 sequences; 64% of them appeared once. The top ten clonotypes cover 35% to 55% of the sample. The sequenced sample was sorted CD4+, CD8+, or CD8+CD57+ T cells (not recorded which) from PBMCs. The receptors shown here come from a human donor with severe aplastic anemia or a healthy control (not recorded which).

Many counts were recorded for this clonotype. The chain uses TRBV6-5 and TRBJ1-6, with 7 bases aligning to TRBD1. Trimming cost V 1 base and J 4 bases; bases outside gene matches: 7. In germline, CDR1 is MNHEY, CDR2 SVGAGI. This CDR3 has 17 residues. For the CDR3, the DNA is TGTGCCAGCAGTTACTATCCCCAGGGGGGATATAATTCACCCCTCCACTTT. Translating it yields CASSYYPQGGYNSPLHF.

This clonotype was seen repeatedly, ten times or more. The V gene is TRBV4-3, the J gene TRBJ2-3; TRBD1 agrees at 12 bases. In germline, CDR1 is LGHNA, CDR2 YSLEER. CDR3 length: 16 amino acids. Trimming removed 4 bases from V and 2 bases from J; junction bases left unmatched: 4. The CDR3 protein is CASSPGTGGFTDTQYF. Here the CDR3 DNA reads TGCGCCAGCAGCCCTGGGACAGGGGGCTTCACAGATACGCAGTATTTT.

CDR3 bases: TGTGCCAGCAGCTTCCCGAACAATGAGCAGTTCTTC. Translated, it gives CASSFPNNEQFF. The chain uses TRBV5-8 and TRBJ2-1; D not certain. Germline CDR1 and CDR2: SGHTS and YDEGEE. This CDR3 contains 12 residues. V lost 2 bases and J 5 bases, leaving 5 bases between the germline ends.

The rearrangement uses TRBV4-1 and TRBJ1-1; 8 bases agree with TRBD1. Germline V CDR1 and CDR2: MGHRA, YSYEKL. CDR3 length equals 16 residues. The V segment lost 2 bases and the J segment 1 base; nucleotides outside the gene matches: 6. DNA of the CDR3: TGCGCCAGCAGCCAAAACGAGGACAGGGAGAACACTGAAGCTTTCTTT. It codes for CASSQNEDRENTEAFF.

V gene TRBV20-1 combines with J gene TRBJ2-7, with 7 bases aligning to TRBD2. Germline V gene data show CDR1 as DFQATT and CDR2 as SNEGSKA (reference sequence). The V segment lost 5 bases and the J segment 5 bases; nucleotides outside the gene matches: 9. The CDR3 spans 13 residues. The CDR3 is CSALADKVDEQYF. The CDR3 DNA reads TGCAGTGCTCTAGCGGATAAGGTCGACGAGCAGTACTTC.

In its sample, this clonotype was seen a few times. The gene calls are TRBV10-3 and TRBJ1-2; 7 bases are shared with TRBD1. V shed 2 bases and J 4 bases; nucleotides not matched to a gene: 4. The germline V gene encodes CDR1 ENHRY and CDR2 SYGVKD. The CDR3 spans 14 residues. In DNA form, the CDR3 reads TGTGCCATCAGTGAGACAGGGGAGAGCTATGGCTACACCTTC. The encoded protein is CAISETGESYGYTF.

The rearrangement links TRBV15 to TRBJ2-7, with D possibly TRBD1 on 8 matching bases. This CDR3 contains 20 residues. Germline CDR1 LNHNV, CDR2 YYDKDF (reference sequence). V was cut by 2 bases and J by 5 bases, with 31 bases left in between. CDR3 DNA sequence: TGTGCCACCAGCAGATTCGGGTTCACAGGGGGGGCAAGTTTTGGCGACGAGCAGTACTTC. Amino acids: CATSRFGFTGGASFGDEQYF.